A selection of T cell receptor beta chains follows, all from one sample in a study of shared clonotypes between healthy human individuals. Here immunoSEQ multiplex PCR was the method, and the copy in TCRdb shows in-frame clones only, minus some. This sample has roughly 2.1 million clones, with around 93% found just once. Sequenced material: naive CD8+ T cells from PBMCs. These receptors all stem from a man younger than 35 in good health. Some clones in this sample may be carry-over from other donors' samples. Each CDR3 is given with its conserved first and last residue. Each record gives: J gene, D gene, clone size, V gene, CDR3 DNA, CDR3 protein. A D gene is named only where the DNA matches it firmly. Size is stated for part of the rows, as once, few or many counts, or as a class when the clone is expanded.

TRBJ1-1 - - TRBV19 TGTGCCAGTAGTATAGGGTCAGGGATACTTGAAGCTTTCTTT CASSIGSGILEAFF
TRBJ1-1 - - TRBV19 TGTGCCAGTAGTATAGTGTCAAGTGTCACTGAAGCTTTCTTT CASSIVSSVTEAFF
TRBJ1-2 - - TRBV7-9 TGTGCCAGCAGCTTGAAGGGTCAGAGAAATGGCTACACCTTC CASSLKGQRNGYTF
TRBJ2-5 - - TRBV6-5 TGTGCCAGCAGTAACGGGTGGCAGGGCGTTGAGACCCAGTACTTC CASSNGWQGVETQYF
TRBJ2-2 - once TRBV9 TGTGCCAGCAGCGTAGGGGCAACGAACACCGGGGAGCTGTTTTTT CASSVGATNTGELFF
TRBJ2-3 - - TRBV4-1 TGCGCCAGCAGCCGTCCCCCCAGGGAACGCACAGATACGCAGTATTTT CASSRPPRERTDTQYF
TRBJ1-1 - - TRBV4-3 TGCGCCAGCAGCCAAGACCGACGGAGGAACACTGAAGCTTTCTTT CASSQDRRRNTEAFF
TRBJ2-7 TRBD1 - TRBV5-6 TGTGCCAGCAGCCTTGGGACAGGGCGCGAGCAGTACTTC CASSLGTGREQYF
TRBJ2-7 - few TRBV6-1 TGTGCCAGCAGTGAATGGGCAGGGGCGATATCCTACGAGCAGTACTTC CASSEWAGAISYEQYF
TRBJ2-7 - few TRBV25-1 TGTGCCAGCAGTGAATCAGGGGTAGCGGAGCAGTACTTC CASSESGVAEQYF
TRBJ2-7 TRBD2 - TRBV5-4 TGTGCCAGCAGCCCGGGACTAGCGGGCACGTACGAGCAGTACTTC CASSPGLAGTYEQYF
TRBJ2-1 TRBD2 - TRBV27 TGTGCCAGCAGCATTAGCGGGAGCTACAATGAGCAGTTCTTC CASSISGSYNEQFF
TRBJ2-2 TRBD1 - TRBV2 TGTGCCAGCAGTGAGGGGCAGGGGGCAAGCACCGGGGAGCTGTTTTTT CASSEGQGASTGELFF
TRBJ2-7 TRBD2 - TRBV27 TGTGCCAGCAGTTCCAGCGGGACTGTTTACGAGCAGTACTTC CASSSSGTVYEQYF
TRBJ2-7 - - TRBV6-6 TGTGCCAGCAGTTACGGGCAGGACGAGCAGTACTTC CASSYGQDEQYF
TRBJ2-5 - - TRBV6-1 TGTGCCAGCACTCCCGGACGGGGACAAGAGACCCAGTACTTC CASTPGRGQETQYF
TRBJ1-1 - - TRBV19 TGTGCCAGTAGTATCTCAGGTATGAACACTGAAGCTTTCTTT CASSISGMNTEAFF
TRBJ2-7 - - TRBV27 TGTGCCAGCAGTTTAGGGCAGATCGGAGGCTACGAGCAGTACTTC CASSLGQIGGYEQYF
TRBJ2-7 TRBD1 - TRBV15 TGTGCCACCGGGACAGGGGGCGAGGGTTACGAGCAGTACTTC CATGTGGEGYEQYF
TRBJ2-1 TRBD2 - TRBV7-9 TGTGCCAGCAGCCACGGGACTAGCGGGAATGAGCAGTTCTTC CASSHGTSGNEQFF
TRBJ2-7 TRBD2 - TRBV27 TGTGCCAGCAGTTTAAGGTCTCTAGCGGGGCCCTCCTACGAGCAGTACTTC CASSLRSLAGPSYEQYF
TRBJ2-1 - - TRBV27 TGTGCCAGCAGCCGGGACGGAGGCTCCTACAATGAGCAGTTCTTC CASSRDGGSYNEQFF
TRBJ2-1 TRBD2 - TRBV7-3 TGTGCCAGCAGCCAAGAGCGGGGCTCCTACAATGAGCAGTTCTTC CASSQERGSYNEQFF
TRBJ1-3 - - TRBV28 TGTGCCAGCTCCCCCGGGGGTCCTGGAAACACCATATATTTT CASSPGGPGNTIYF
TRBJ2-7 - few TRBV14 TGTGCGGGCGTCCCCTACGAGCAGTACTTC CAGVPYEQYF
TRBJ2-7 - - TRBV7-2 TGTGCCAGCACCACTACGACAAGCTCCTACGAGCAGTACTTC CASTTTTSSYEQYF
TRBJ2-7 - - TRBV30 TGTGCCTGGAGGCGGGACGGGACCTACGAGCAGTACTTC CAWRRDGTYEQYF
TRBJ2-5 - - TRBV25-1 TGTGCCAGCAGTGACGACAGAGAAGAGACCCAGTACTTC CASSDDREETQYF
TRBJ2-7 - - TRBV27 TGTGCCAGCAGTTTCGGACCTCCCTACGAGCAGTACTTC CASSFGPPYEQYF
TRBJ2-7 - once TRBV21-1 TGTGCCAGCAGCAAGGGTCCGGGGGGCCCACCTTCCTACGAGCAGTACTTC CASSKGPGGPPSYEQYF
TRBJ2-3 - - TRBV27 TGTGCCAGCAGTTCGCCCCCGGGGGAAGCTACAGATACGCAGTATTTT CASSSPPGEATDTQYF
TRBJ1-4 TRBD1 - TRBV6-1 TGTGCCAGCAGTGAATTTGACGGCAGGGGGAATGAAAAACTGTTTTTT CASSEFDGRGNEKLFF
TRBJ1-1 - - TRBV19 TGTGCCAGTAGTATCCACACTGAAGCTTTCTTT CASSIHTEAFF